Sequencing of this T cell receptor beta chain was carried out in a study of blood T cell repertoires in COVID-19. Study-level information: COVID-19 samples collected from the United States, Italy and Spain covered acute and convalescent phases. From T cells, B-cell-depleted T cells, or PBMCs came the material, which was cDNA or gDNA.

Germline CDR1 LGHNA, CDR2 YNFKEQ. Trimming took 2 bases from V and 0 from J, leaving 7 bases between them. The CDR3 covers 15 residues. In the authors' workflow: Amplified reference gene primers provided the basis for estimating nucleated cell counts. The table came from immunoSEQ multiplex PCR; TCRdb's copy has only in-frame clones and leaves some out. The V and J calls and clone size were taken over from that table, and D and trimming were inferred from the DNA. In the table there are 55,000 to 85,000 clones, roughly 86% of which are singletons. This clone was picked up one time. This receptor was identified in a human donor in a cohort sampled during active COVID-19. The chain is built from TRBV4-2 and TRBJ2-2; a possible D gene is TRBD2 (5 bases). The sample was peripheral blood. CDR3: CASSQSGSNTGELFF. CDR3 in DNA: TGTGCCAGCAGCCAAAGCGGCTCGAACACCGGGGAGCTGTTTTTT.